This entry features one T cell receptor beta chain sequence. Its antigen is currently unknown. MiXCR, run by TCRdb on the reads, gives a single entry per CDR3 protein. The data show under 600,000 distinct CDR3 sequences, about 17% seen once. The record originates from a study of T cell repertoires in cytomegalovirus infection. At the level of the study: Indications came from public TCR beta signatures; they pointed to CMV infection and to a matching HLA type.

Overall study results and limits: Across the ex vivo response, the dominant clonotypes were HLA-C-restricted CMV-specific TCR beta clonotypes. The study identified carriers of CMV plus the relevant HLA from cumulative public TCR beta family frequency.

This CDR3 comprises 15 residues. V dropped 3 bases and J dropped 8 bases, with 16 bases sitting between them. The V gene's germline CDR1 is SNHLY and CDR2 FYNNEI. Sequenced material: CD8+ T cells from PBMCs. The rearrangement joins TRBV2 to TRBJ1-4; D remains unclear. The clonotype originates from a human donor in good health (CMV status not recorded). Some clones in this sample may be carry-over from other donors' samples. In nucleotides, the CDR3 is TGTGCCAGCAGTGACTATGGCAGAGTCAGGGAAAAACTGTTTTTT. It encodes CASSDYGRVREKLFF.